This T cell receptor beta chain was captured in a study of CD8 T cells in ankylosing spondylitis. Library preparation for TCR beta used quantitative 5'-RACE with molecular barcodes. TCRdb re-derived calls from the 5' RACE reads in MiXCR, one entry per CDR3 protein. The sample consists of hundreds of thousands of distinct CDR3 sequences, 25% to 30% of them appearing once. Study findings and constraints: There was a TCR beta motif, made of several highly homologous variants, that appeared characteristic of ankylosing spondylitis blood. Disease-associated clones were reportedly significantly overrepresented in matched ankylosing spondylitis synovial fluid.

Per germline, CDR1 SGHRS and CDR2 YFSETQ. V lost 0 bases to trimming and J lost 0 bases; unmatched junction nucleotides: 7. The CDR3 extends over 17 amino acids. This clonotype was counted only a few times. Its antigen is not known. The TCR comes from a male donor with ankylosing spondylitis. The rearrangement uses TRBV5-1 and TRBJ2-3; 7 positions match TRBD2. Sequenced: blood, either unsorted or a sorted T cell fraction (not recorded which). The CDR3 DNA reads as TGCGCCAGCAGCTTGGTGATAGCGGGCCCCAGCACAGATACGCAGTATTTT. Amino acids: CASSLVIAGPSTDTQYF.